The T cell receptor (beta chain) under discussion was sequenced for a study of cytomegalovirus exposure and HLA in healthy donors. On this clone: The antigen is undetermined.

With 60 Vbeta and 13 Jbeta primers, the PCR was carried out. The assay was immunoSEQ multiplex PCR, and TCRdb's table has in-frame clones only and misses some. This table has some 200,000 clones, around 80% appearing once. The CDR3 spans 17 residues. Germline V gene data show CDR1 as MNHEY and CDR2 as SMNVEV (reference sequence). V dropped 6 bases and J dropped 3; count of bases not matched to a gene: 12. Overall study findings and caveats: It was reported that TCR beta sequences correctly inferred the HLA-A and HLA-B alleles for most subjects. In a later analysis, common viral pathogens appeared linked to several of the most significant clusters.

This TCR came from a woman in her fifties or sixties in good health and CMV-seropositive. Sequencing was done on a sample of PBMCs. V gene TRBV27 combines with J gene TRBJ2-2; TRBD2 agrees at 8 bases. CDR3 in DNA: TGTGCCAGCAGAGAGGTGTTCGGGGGGGCATACACCGGGGAGCTGTTTTTT. Protein product: CASREVFGGAYTGELFF.